This T cell receptor beta chain was sequenced during a study of identifying expanded T cells in peripheral blood. Here immunoSEQ multiplex PCR was the method, and the copy in TCRdb shows in-frame clones only, minus some. The sample has 90,000 to 95,000 clones, approximately 85% seen once. The CDR3 is 17 residues long. Germline CDR1 is SGHNT and CDR2 is YENEEA. Trimming cost V 2 bases and J 1 base; bases outside gene matches: 6. This sequence originates from a person between 18 and 75 years old in good health. The chain uses TRBV11-3 and TRBJ2-3; 10 nucleotides line up with TRBD2. The material sequenced was blood. CDR3 sequence reads: CASSLRGGTSGTDTQYF. The CDR3 nucleotides are TGTGCCAGCAGCTTAAGAGGGGGGACTAGCGGCACAGATACGCAGTATTTT. The full variable domain, with the rest looked up from reference TRBV11-3 and TRBJ2-3, is EAGVVQSPRYKIIEKKQPVAFWCNPISGHNTLYWYLQNLGQGPELLIRYENEEAVDDSQLPKDRFSAERLKGVDSTLKIQPAELGDSAVYLCASSLRGGTSGTDTQYFGPGTRLTVL.